This TCR beta chain comes out of a study of glioma-infiltrating T cells after dendritic cell vaccination. The time point here: after dendritic cell vaccination, including at tumor progression/relapse. Only patients with spare fresh-frozen tumor and over two years of follow-up were included. This CDR3 is built from 9 residues. Germline V gene sequence: CDR1 LGHDT, CDR2 YNNKEL (reference sequence). Assay used: immunoSEQ multiplex PCR; TCRdb lists only in-frame clones, some missing. The sample has about 25,000 clones; roughly 86% are singletons. The rearrangement links TRBV3-1 (or the pseudogene TRBV3-2) to TRBJ2-5, with 7 bases matching TRBD2. The sequence derives from a human donor with glioblastoma. Sequencing used blood, obtained after dendritic cell vaccination. The CDR3 nucleotides read TGTGCAGCGGGGGAGACCCAGTACTTC. It encodes CAAGETQYF.